The 4 T cell receptor beta chains given below trace back to one sample, sequenced in a study of CD8 T cells in Susac syndrome. RNA totalling roughly 0.45 to 1 ug underwent reverse transcription with random hexamers. One entry per CDR3 protein results from TCRdb running MiXCR on the immunoSEQ multiplex PCR reads. The sample holds under 200,000 distinct CDR3 sequences, roughly 95% seen once. Sequenced sample: CD8+ T cells from PBMCs. The receptors stem from a human donor with multiple sclerosis.

The chain has TRBV19 and TRBJ1-2; D uncertain. The V end lost 7 bases, the J end lost 3 bases, and 9 bases lay between the germline ends. The CDR3 spans 12 residues. Germline CDR1 is LNHDA and CDR2 is SQIVND (reference sequence). This CDR3 is CASTLGDYGYTF. The DNA for the CDR3 is TGTGCCAGTACCCTTGGAGACTATGGCTACACCTTC.

The J gene is TRBJ1-6, the V gene TRBV6-6; D may be TRBD1 (5 bases). V lost 6 bases and J lost 14, with 14 bases in between. This CDR3 region has 12 residues. CDR1 and CDR2 (germline): MNHNY, SVGAGI (reference sequence). The CDR3 spells CASRSGLWALHF. The CDR3 DNA follows: TGTGCCAGCAGGTCAGGGTTGTGGGCCCTCCACTTT.

The rearrangement joins TRBV7-9 to TRBJ2-5; D is perhaps TRBD1 (5 bases). The germline V gene has CDR1 SEHNR and CDR2 FQNEAQ (reference sequence). The CDR3 totals 15 residues. V was clipped by 0 bases and J by 2 bases, with 10 bases between them. The CDR3 protein is CASSLAPDRQETQYF. CDR3 DNA: TGTGCCAGCAGCTTAGCTCCCGACAGACAAGAGACCCAGTACTTC.

The chain carries TRBV29-1 and TRBJ2-2; TRBD2 matches 8 bases. Germline V gives CDR1 SQVTM, CDR2 ANQGSEA. The CDR3 runs to 16 residues. Trimming at V came to 0 bases and at J to 6 bases, leaving 9 bases not matched to a gene. CDR3 sequence reads: CSVEDYTSGLPGELFF. The CDR3 region has the DNA TGCAGCGTTGAAGATTACACTAGCGGTCTCCCCGGGGAGCTGTTTTTT.